The rows below give T cell receptor beta chains drawn from one sample of a study of blood T cell repertoires in COVID-19. Measured with immunoSEQ multiplex PCR; TCRdb has only the in-frame clones, and not every one. The sample shows around 160,000 clones, over 80% of them seen only once. Sequencing used peripheral blood. All receptors derive from a woman aged 40 to 50 with active or convalescent COVID-19. Each CDR3 is given with its conserved first and last residue. Each record gives: CDR3 protein, CDR3 DNA, D gene, J gene, clone size, V gene. D genes are given only for firm matches. Expanded clones are given a class, and other clones once, few, many or no size at all.

CDR3aa: CASSRGGPPYGYTF
CDR3nt: TGTGCCAGCAGCCGAGGAGGTCCCCCCTATGGCTACACCTTC
d_gene: -
j_gene: TRBJ1-2
abundance: -
v_gene: TRBV27

CDR3aa: CASSPSPGSYTF
CDR3nt: TGTGCCAGCAGCCCCTCGCCGGGGAGCTACACCTTC
d_gene: -
j_gene: TRBJ1-2
abundance: -
v_gene: TRBV11-2

CDR3aa: CASSSEGQGSASSYNEQFF
CDR3nt: TGTGCCAGCAGCTCGGAAGGACAGGGGTCTGCGAGCTCCTACAATGAGCAGTTCTTC
d_gene: TRBD1
j_gene: TRBJ2-1
abundance: -
v_gene: TRBV11-2

CDR3aa: CASSEFTGGRAFF
CDR3nt: TGCGCCAGCAGTGAGTTCACAGGGGGCAGAGCTTTCTTT
d_gene: TRBD1
j_gene: TRBJ1-1
abundance: -
v_gene: TRBV10-1

CDR3aa: CASSQRLGVRVETQYF
CDR3nt: TGTGCCAGCAGCCAACGCCTAGGTGTTCGTGTGGAGACCCAGTACTTC
d_gene: -
j_gene: TRBJ2-5
abundance: once
v_gene: TRBV14

CDR3aa: CASSRQGIGLAVYEQYF
CDR3nt: TGTGCCAGTAGTAGACAGGGGATAGGACTAGCGGTCTACGAGCAGTACTTC
d_gene: TRBD2
j_gene: TRBJ2-7
abundance: -
v_gene: TRBV19

CDR3aa: CASSLVRGGHNEQFF
CDR3nt: TGTGCCAGCAGCTTAGTCCGGGGGGGACACAATGAGCAGTTCTTC
d_gene: TRBD2
j_gene: TRBJ2-1
abundance: few
v_gene: TRBV11-2

CDR3aa: CASSSPTSYGPWETQYF
CDR3nt: TGTGCCAGCAGCTCACCCACCAGTTATGGCCCGTGGGAGACCCAGTACTTC
d_gene: -
j_gene: TRBJ2-5
abundance: -
v_gene: TRBV7-2

CDR3aa: CASSFQALELQPQHF
CDR3nt: TGTGCCAGCAGTTTTCAGGCACTAGAACTTCAGCCCCAGCATTTT
d_gene: -
j_gene: TRBJ1-5
abundance: -
v_gene: TRBV28

CDR3aa: CASTNFQGATDTQYF
CDR3nt: TGTGCCAGTACCAACTTTCAGGGGGCAACAGATACGCAGTATTTT
d_gene: TRBD1
j_gene: TRBJ2-3
abundance: -
v_gene: TRBV19

CDR3aa: CASSQVRGAGGYTF
CDR3nt: TGTGCCAGCAGCCAAGTAAGGGGCGCGGGAGGCTACACCTTC
d_gene: -
j_gene: TRBJ1-2
abundance: -
v_gene: TRBV3-1/TRBV3-2

CDR3aa: CASSLIEGGEAFF
CDR3nt: TGTGCCAGCAGTTTAATAGAAGGCGGTGAAGCTTTCTTT
d_gene: -
j_gene: TRBJ1-1
abundance: once
v_gene: TRBV27

CDR3aa: CSSTDNSYEQYF
CDR3nt: TGCAGCAGTACGGACAACTCCTACGAGCAGTACTTC
d_gene: -
j_gene: TRBJ2-7
abundance: -
v_gene: TRBV29-1

CDR3aa: CASSQADTEAFF
CDR3nt: TGCGCCAGCAGCCAAGCGGACACTGAAGCTTTCTTT
d_gene: -
j_gene: TRBJ1-1
abundance: -
v_gene: TRBV4-3

CDR3aa: CASSRQIYEQYF
CDR3nt: TGTGCCAGCAGCCGACAGATATACGAGCAGTACTTC
d_gene: -
j_gene: TRBJ2-7
abundance: -
v_gene: TRBV6-2/TRBV6-3

CDR3aa: CASSPNSGGSYEQYF
CDR3nt: TGTGCCAGCAGTCCTAATAGCGGTGGATCCTACGAGCAGTACTTC
d_gene: -
j_gene: TRBJ2-7
abundance: -
v_gene: TRBV28

CDR3aa: CASSFRLTGTNTEAFF
CDR3nt: TGTGCCAGCAGTTTCCGTTTGACAGGGACAAACACTGAAGCTTTCTTT
d_gene: TRBD1
j_gene: TRBJ1-1
abundance: -
v_gene: TRBV27

CDR3aa: CASSSPRGSGANVLTF
CDR3nt: TGTGCCAGCAGCTCCCCCAGGGGCAGTGGGGCCAACGTCCTGACTTTC
d_gene: -
j_gene: TRBJ2-6
abundance: -
v_gene: TRBV7-8

CDR3aa: CASSVYGGDGNEQFF
CDR3nt: TGTGCCAGCAGCGTATACGGGGGGGATGGTAATGAGCAGTTCTTC
d_gene: TRBD2
j_gene: TRBJ2-1
abundance: -
v_gene: TRBV9

CDR3aa: CASSVGTGRREPGNTIYF
CDR3nt: TGTGCCAGCAGCGTAGGGACCGGACGGAGGGAGCCTGGAAACACCATATATTTT
d_gene: -
j_gene: TRBJ1-3
abundance: -
v_gene: TRBV9

CDR3aa: CASSVETGQRYGYTF
CDR3nt: TGTGCCAGTAGCGTTGAAACGGGACAGCGCTATGGCTACACCTTC
d_gene: TRBD1
j_gene: TRBJ1-2
abundance: -
v_gene: TRBV19

CDR3aa: CASSPRFVGGGNEQYF
CDR3nt: TGTGCCAGCAGCCCCCGTTTCGTAGGCGGGGGGAACGAGCAGTACTTC
d_gene: TRBD2
j_gene: TRBJ2-7
abundance: -
v_gene: TRBV7-2

CDR3aa: CASSQDGRTEAFF
CDR3nt: TGTGCCAGCAGCCAAGATGGTCGGACTGAAGCTTTCTTT
d_gene: -
j_gene: TRBJ1-1
abundance: -
v_gene: TRBV3-1/TRBV3-2

CDR3aa: CAWSAWGRAFF
CDR3nt: TGTGCCTGGAGTGCCTGGGGCCGAGCTTTCTTT
d_gene: -
j_gene: TRBJ1-1
abundance: -
v_gene: TRBV30

CDR3aa: CASRGGGRTEAFF
CDR3nt: TGTGCCAGCCGCGGCGGGGGGCGCACTGAAGCTTTCTTT
d_gene: -
j_gene: TRBJ1-1
abundance: -
v_gene: TRBV28

CDR3aa: CATSERAGDLSVLTF
CDR3nt: TGTGCCACCAGTGAGCGGGCAGGGGATCTGAGCGTCCTGACTTTC
d_gene: -
j_gene: TRBJ2-6
abundance: once
v_gene: TRBV24-1

CDR3aa: CASSPSLNTGTEAFF
CDR3nt: TGTGCCAGCTCACCGAGCTTGAACACGGGCACTGAAGCTTTCTTT
d_gene: -
j_gene: TRBJ1-1
abundance: -
v_gene: TRBV18

CDR3aa: CASIRQPSSGNTIYF
CDR3nt: TGTGCCAGCATCCGACAGCCCAGCTCTGGAAACACCATATATTTT
d_gene: -
j_gene: TRBJ1-3
abundance: few
v_gene: TRBV2

CDR3aa: CASSAGTGPYEQYF
CDR3nt: TGCGCCAGCAGCGCCGGGACAGGCCCCTACGAGCAGTACTTC
d_gene: TRBD1
j_gene: TRBJ2-7
abundance: many
v_gene: TRBV5-1

CDR3aa: CASSLSKGRTVIENTEAFF
CDR3nt: TGTGCCAGCAGTTTATCGAAGGGTCGGACAGTGATAGAGAACACTGAAGCTTTCTTT
d_gene: -
j_gene: TRBJ1-1
abundance: once
v_gene: TRBV27

CDR3aa: CASSVAFQETQYF
CDR3nt: TGTGCCAGCAGTGTAGCATTCCAAGAGACCCAGTACTTC
d_gene: -
j_gene: TRBJ2-5
abundance: -
v_gene: TRBV6-2/TRBV6-3

CDR3aa: CASSSGRGFWPRSNQPQHF
CDR3nt: TGTGCCAGCAGTTCCGGAAGGGGGTTCTGGCCCAGGAGCAATCAGCCCCAGCATTTT
d_gene: -
j_gene: TRBJ1-5
abundance: -
v_gene: TRBV2

CDR3aa: CASSLGQGPDTQYF
CDR3nt: TGTGCCAGCAGCTTGGGACAGGGGCCAGATACGCAGTATTTT
d_gene: TRBD1
j_gene: TRBJ2-3
abundance: -
v_gene: TRBV5-6

CDR3aa: CASRDREFGTEAFF
CDR3nt: TGTGCCAGTAGGGACAGGGAATTTGGCACTGAAGCTTTCTTT
d_gene: TRBD1
j_gene: TRBJ1-1
abundance: -
v_gene: TRBV19

CDR3aa: CASSAIGQGTEAFF
CDR3nt: TGTGCCAGCAGTGCTATAGGACAGGGGACTGAAGCTTTCTTT
d_gene: TRBD1
j_gene: TRBJ1-1
abundance: -
v_gene: TRBV25-1

CDR3aa: CASSESQNISNQPQHF
CDR3nt: TGCGCCAGCAGTGAGTCACAGAATATTAGCAATCAGCCCCAGCATTTT
d_gene: -
j_gene: TRBJ1-5
abundance: -
v_gene: TRBV10-1

CDR3aa: CASSVGAGESYNEQFF
CDR3nt: TGTGCCAGCAGCGTAGGAGCGGGAGAGTCCTACAATGAGCAGTTCTTC
d_gene: TRBD2
j_gene: TRBJ2-1
abundance: -
v_gene: TRBV9

CDR3aa: CASSGQGRRGQETQYF
CDR3nt: TGTGCCAGCAGCGGACAGGGGCGACGGGGCCAAGAGACCCAGTACTTC
d_gene: TRBD1
j_gene: TRBJ2-5
abundance: -
v_gene: TRBV5-5

CDR3aa: CASSLAGGDQPQHF
CDR3nt: TGTGCCAGCAGCTTAGCGGGGGGGGATCAGCCCCAGCATTTT
d_gene: -
j_gene: TRBJ1-5
abundance: -
v_gene: TRBV7-9

CDR3aa: CASTRDRVAEQYF
CDR3nt: TGTGCCAGCACCCGGGACAGGGTCGCCGAGCAGTACTTC
d_gene: TRBD1
j_gene: TRBJ2-7
abundance: -
v_gene: TRBV28

CDR3aa: CASSEASDYNEQFF
CDR3nt: TGTGCCAGCAGTGAAGCTTCAGACTACAATGAGCAGTTCTTC
d_gene: -
j_gene: TRBJ2-1
abundance: -
v_gene: TRBV6-1

CDR3aa: CASSQDRAYYEQYF
CDR3nt: TGTGCCAGCAGCCAAGATCGCGCTTACTACGAGCAGTACTTC
d_gene: -
j_gene: TRBJ2-7
abundance: -
v_gene: TRBV14

CDR3aa: CASSARRTGGQYGTEAFF
CDR3nt: TGCGCCAGCAGCGCCCGTAGGACAGGGGGGCAGTATGGCACTGAAGCTTTCTTT
d_gene: TRBD1
j_gene: TRBJ1-1
abundance: -
v_gene: TRBV5-1

CDR3aa: CASSLSVPGTDTQYF
CDR3nt: TGTGCCAGCAGTTTATCCGTTCCCGGCACAGATACGCAGTATTTT
d_gene: -
j_gene: TRBJ2-3
abundance: -
v_gene: TRBV27

CDR3aa: CAITPGLNNEQFF
CDR3nt: TGTGCCATCACCCCGGGTCTTAACAATGAGCAGTTCTTC
d_gene: -
j_gene: TRBJ2-1
abundance: -
v_gene: TRBV10-3

CDR3aa: CASSLVASGGEDTQYF
CDR3nt: TGTGCCAGCAGCTTAGTAGCTAGCGGAGGGGAGGATACGCAGTATTTT
d_gene: TRBD2
j_gene: TRBJ2-3
abundance: few
v_gene: TRBV7-9

CDR3aa: CASRQGTGELFF
CDR3nt: TGCGCCAGCAGACAGGGGACCGGGGAGCTGTTTTTT
d_gene: TRBD1
j_gene: TRBJ2-2
abundance: once
v_gene: TRBV10-2

CDR3aa: CASSSGAYEQYF
CDR3nt: TGTGCCAGCAGCTCCGGAGCCTACGAGCAGTACTTC
d_gene: -
j_gene: TRBJ2-7
abundance: few
v_gene: TRBV7-9

CDR3aa: CASSSDRGRLNTEAFF
CDR3nt: TGTGCCAGCAGCTCGGACAGGGGGCGTTTGAACACTGAAGCTTTCTTT
d_gene: TRBD1
j_gene: TRBJ1-1
abundance: -
v_gene: TRBV5-4

CDR3aa: CASSSPAGGRFSEQFF
CDR3nt: TGTGCCAGCAGCTCGCCAGCGGGGGGGCGTTTCAGTGAGCAGTTCTTC
d_gene: TRBD2
j_gene: TRBJ2-1
abundance: -
v_gene: TRBV5-4

CDR3aa: CASSDGLASTDTQYF
CDR3nt: TGTGCCAGCAGTGACGGACTAGCTAGCACAGATACGCAGTATTTT
d_gene: TRBD2
j_gene: TRBJ2-3
abundance: -
v_gene: TRBV6-4

CDR3aa: CASSLGLEKGIF
CDR3nt: TGTGCCAGCAGTTTGGGACTAGAGAAGGGGATCTTC
d_gene: TRBD2
j_gene: TRBJ2-1
abundance: -
v_gene: TRBV12-3/TRBV12-4

CDR3aa: CASSFSTGGAGTDTQYF
CDR3nt: TGCGCCAGCAGCTTCTCTACAGGGGGCGCCGGCACAGATACGCAGTATTTT
d_gene: TRBD1
j_gene: TRBJ2-3
abundance: once
v_gene: TRBV5-1

CDR3aa: CASSFKGGSWNTEAFF
CDR3nt: TGTGCCAGCAGCTTCAAAGGAGGCAGCTGGAACACTGAAGCTTTCTTT
d_gene: -
j_gene: TRBJ1-1
abundance: -
v_gene: TRBV5-6

CDR3aa: CASRKSVLAGNTIYF
CDR3nt: TGCGCCAGCAGAAAAAGCGTGCTTGCTGGAAACACCATATATTTT
d_gene: -
j_gene: TRBJ1-3
abundance: -
v_gene: TRBV5-1

CDR3aa: CASSYERGGRTGELFF
CDR3nt: TGTGCCAGCAGTTATGAGCGGGGGGGCCGAACCGGGGAGCTGTTTTTT
d_gene: TRBD2
j_gene: TRBJ2-2
abundance: -
v_gene: TRBV2

CDR3aa: CASSPTSGSYEQYF
CDR3nt: TGTGCCAGCAGCCCAACTAGCGGGAGTTACGAGCAGTACTTC
d_gene: TRBD2
j_gene: TRBJ2-7
abundance: -
v_gene: TRBV7-2

CDR3aa: CASTSRDRGAYEQYF
CDR3nt: TGTGCCAGCACCTCCCGGGACAGGGGAGCCTACGAGCAGTACTTC
d_gene: TRBD1
j_gene: TRBJ2-7
abundance: once
v_gene: TRBV5-6

CDR3aa: CASRDDRPGNTGELFF
CDR3nt: TGTGCCAGCAGAGATGACAGGCCCGGGAACACCGGGGAGCTGTTTTTT
d_gene: -
j_gene: TRBJ2-2
abundance: -
v_gene: TRBV2